This TCR beta chain was captured in a study of blood T cell repertoires in COVID-19. About the research overall: Some COVID-19 samples were acute and others convalescent; all came from the United States, Italy and Spain. Nucleic acid was either cDNA or gDNA, and it came from T cells, B-cell-depleted T cells, or PBMCs.

The germline gives CDR1 WSHSY, CDR2 SAAADI. CDR3 length: 15 residues. V shed 2 bases and J 5 bases; nucleotides not matched to a gene: 6. Per the original methods: By means of reference gene primer amplification, nucleated cell counts were estimated. The protocol was immunoSEQ multiplex PCR, while the TCRdb copy is restricted to in-frame clones and leaves out a portion. The DNA gave D and trimming, while V, J and clone size come from that table. The data contain some 300,000 clones, 88% of them singletons. The sequenced sample was peripheral blood. The source of this sequence is a woman aged 25 to 39 who had recovered from COVID-19. This chain connects TRBV10-2 to TRBJ1-1; 9 nucleotides agree with TRBD1. The CDR3 region is CASSEPGTGWTEAFF. The CDR3 bases are TGCGCCAGCAGTGAGCCCGGGACAGGGTGGACTGAAGCTTTCTTT.